This T cell receptor beta chain was recorded in a study of T cell responses to AZD1222 COVID-19 vaccine. General study points: Possibly, clonal diversity was underestimated; donors were largely white British and included more females. Close to half of all spike-specific TCRs reportedly target regions of the variants that are unmutated.

Libraries were prepared by immunoSEQ multiplex PCR; TCRdb keeps only in-frame clonotypes and omits some of them. Altogether about 160,000 clones are present, about 92% being singletons, with the ten largest covering around 4.5%. On this clone itself: Its target is unknown.

V lost 1 base and J 0 bases, leaving 7 bases between the germline ends. The CDR3 is made up of 15 amino acids. Germline V lookup: CDR1 MNHEY, CDR2 SMNVEV (reference sequence). The chain combines TRBV27 with TRBJ1-3; D is uncertain. Sequenced here: peripheral blood, sampled on day 0 of MenACWY control vaccination. This receptor was taken from an adult in good health. The CDR3 region is CASSLWPRSGNTIYF. DNA of the CDR3: TGTGCCAGCAGTTTATGGCCCCGCTCTGGAAACACCATATATTTT.